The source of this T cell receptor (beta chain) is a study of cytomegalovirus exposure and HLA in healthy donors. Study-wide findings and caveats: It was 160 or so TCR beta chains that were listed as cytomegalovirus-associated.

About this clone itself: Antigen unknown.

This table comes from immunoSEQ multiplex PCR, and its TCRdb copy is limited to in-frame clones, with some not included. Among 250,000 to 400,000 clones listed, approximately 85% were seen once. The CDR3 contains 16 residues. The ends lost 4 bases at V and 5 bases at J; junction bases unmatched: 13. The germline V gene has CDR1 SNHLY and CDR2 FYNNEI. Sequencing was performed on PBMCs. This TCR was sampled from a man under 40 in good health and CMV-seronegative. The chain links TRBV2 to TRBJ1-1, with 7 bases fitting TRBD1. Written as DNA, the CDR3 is TGTGCCAGCAGTGGATACAGGGGCGTCTTGGGGACTGAAGCTTTCTTT. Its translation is CASSGYRGVLGTEAFF.